Each of the 10 T cell receptor beta chains below was sequenced from the same sample in a study of OX40 agonist ivuxolimab in advanced cancers. Libraries were prepared by immunoSEQ multiplex PCR; TCRdb keeps only in-frame clonotypes and omits some of them. The sample has about 96,000 clones; under 85% are singletons. Material: CD4+ or CD8+ T cells sorted from blood, obtained in a trial of the OX40 agonist ivuxolimab. The receptors were sampled from an adult with an advanced solid tumor such as melanoma, head and neck, liver or kidney cancer.

V and J are TRBV5-6 and TRBJ2-5; D is unresolved. Per the germline V gene, CDR1 is SGHDT and CDR2 is YYEEEE. This CDR3 has 13 residues. V was clipped by 2 bases and J by 2 bases, with 7 bases between them. CDR3 loop: CASSFETQETQYF. In DNA form, the CDR3 reads TGTGCCAGCAGCTTCGAGACTCAAGAGACCCAGTACTTC.

V and J are TRBV15 and TRBJ2-5, with D hard to call. This CDR3 has 10 residues. Per germline, CDR1 LNHNV and CDR2 YYDKDF (reference sequence). The CDR3 nucleotides are TGTGCTCCCCCTGAAGAGACCCAGTACTTC. Translating it yields CAPPEETQYF.

This chain joins TRBV19 and TRBJ1-5; 7 nucleotides match TRBD1. CDR1 is LNHDA, CDR2 SQIVND, per germline (reference sequence). Unmatched junction bases numbered 3, after V lost 4 bases and J lost 0 bases. The CDR3 length is 15 residues. The CDR3 DNA is TGTGCCAGTAGTACAGGGGGATATAGCAATCAGCCCCAGCATTTT. This translates into CASSTGGYSNQPQHF.

The gene calls are TRBV7-2 and TRBJ1-2, with TRBD1 as a possible D gene (6 bases). The CDR3 loop spans 16 amino acids. V was cut by 2 bases and J by 4 bases, with 17 bases left in between. From germline, CDR1 is SGHTA and CDR2 FQGNSA. CDR3 DNA: TGTGCCAGCAGCTTATCCGGGACACAGGACCTCTATGGCTACACCTTC. Translating gives CASSLSGTQDLYGYTF. Based on the CDR3 plus reference TRBV7-2 and TRBJ1-2, the full variable domain is GAGVSQSPSNKVTEKGKDVELRCDPISGHTALYWYRQSLGQGLEFLIYFQGNSAPDKSGLPSDRFSAERTGGSVSTLTIQRTQQEDSAVYLCASSLSGTQDLYGYTFGSGTRLTVV.

This chain uses TRBV29-1 with TRBJ1-1; maybe TRBD1 (6 bases). The V end lost 4 bases, the J end lost 4 bases, and 10 bases lay between the germline ends. The CDR3 is made up of 12 amino acids. Germline loops: CDR1 SQVTM, CDR2 ANQGSEA. CDR3 sequence: CSVAGDVTEAFF. CDR3 in DNA: TGCAGCGTTGCAGGGGATGTCACTGAAGCTTTCTTT.

This chain links TRBV7-2 with TRBJ1-4; D may be TRBD1 (5 bases). V was trimmed by 3 bases and J by 8 bases, leaving 10 bases between them. The CDR3 has 13 amino acids. The germline gives CDR1 SGHTA, CDR2 FQGNSA. The DNA for the CDR3 is TGTGCCAGCAGCTTCCAGGGCGGGGAAAAACTGTTTTTT. Translated: CASSFQGGEKLFF. Combining the CDR3 with reference TRBV7-2 and TRBJ1-4 gives the whole variable domain GAGVSQSPSNKVTEKGKDVELRCDPISGHTALYWYRQSLGQGLEFLIYFQGNSAPDKSGLPSDRFSAERTGGSVSTLTIQRTQQEDSAVYLCASSFQGGEKLFFGSGTQLSVL.

The genes are TRBV7-2 and TRBJ2-4; 8 bases agree with TRBD2. CDR3 length: 16 amino acids. The V gene's germline CDR1 is SGHTA and CDR2 FQGNSA. With 6 bases clipped from V and 3 bases from J, the junction kept 10 bases outside the gene matches. Here the CDR3 reads CASSLSGSPVKNIQYF. CDR3 bases: TGTGCCAGCAGTTTGAGCGGGAGTCCCGTCAAAAACATTCAGTACTTC.

The rearrangement uses TRBV2 and TRBJ2-1; tentatively, D is TRBD1 (5 bases). This CDR3 spans 13 amino acids. Germline values: CDR1 SNHLY, CDR2 FYNNEI. The V end lost 7 bases, the J end lost 9 bases, and 16 bases lay between the germline ends. This CDR3 is CASTPVPQGEQFF. The CDR3 region has the DNA TGTGCCAGCACACCCGTCCCGCAGGGTGAGCAGTTCTTC.

The V gene is TRBV4-3, the J gene TRBJ2-5; 10 positions agree with TRBD2. Judging by the DNA end, TRBJ2-7 fits better; the J call may be wrong. Looked up from germline, CDR1 is LGHNA and CDR2 is YSLEER. The CDR3 has 17 residues. CDR3: CASSQAKRGGTLYEQYF. The CDR3 DNA is TGCGCCAGCAGCCAAGCCAAGCGGGGGGGGACCCTCTACGAGCAGTACTTC.

The chain has TRBV7-9 and TRBJ1-1; D might be TRBD1 (6 bases). Trimming removed 0 bases at V and 4 bases at J, with 15 bases between. The CDR3 totals 16 residues. Germline loops: CDR1 SEHNR, CDR2 FQNEAQ (reference sequence). CDR3: CASSLASGGGGTEAFF. In DNA form, the CDR3 reads TGTGCCAGCAGCTTAGCCTCCGGAGGAGGGGGCACTGAAGCTTTCTTT.